This T cell receptor beta chain was retrieved from a study of stem cell transplantation in POMP-related autoinflammatory disease. About the study: Impaired MHC class I-dependent CD8+ differentiation was hypothesized from defective thymoproteasomes. Pre-transplant patients had naive-skewed CD4+ T cells and few CD8+ T cells. General study points: In patients with PRAID, every analyzed T-cell subset tended to show lower diversity and higher clonality. Unique TRB V-J gene pairings were limited in number in patients with PRAID.

Details on this clone: As yet, its antigen is unknown.

TCRdb keeps only in-frame clones here, not all; method: immunoSEQ multiplex PCR. The sample carries some 29,000 clones, almost 90% recorded once. V dropped 0 bases and J dropped 3; count of bases not matched to a gene: 4. Germline CDR1 is SGHRS and CDR2 is YFSETQ. The CDR3 sequence is 15 residues long. Sequencing used CD4+ T cells from PBMCs, obtained before stem cell transplantation. The chain uses TRBV5-1 and TRBJ2-7; TRBD1 matches at 9 bases. The TCR comes from a human donor with POMP-related autoinflammation and immune dysregulation (PRAID). The DNA of the CDR3 is TGCGCCAGCAGCTTGGCCGGGACAGGGATCTACGAGCAGTACTTC. Protein sequence: CASSLAGTGIYEQYF. Full variable domain (missing parts from reference TRBV5-1 and TRBJ2-7): KAGVTQTPRYLIKTRGQQVTLSCSPISGHRSVSWYQQTPGQGLQFLFEYFSETQRNKGNFPGRFSGRQFSNSRSEMNVSTLELGDSALYLCASSLAGTGIYEQYFGPGTRLTVT.